These 18 T cell receptor beta chains were sequenced from one sample in a study of blood T cell repertoires in COVID-19. Only in-frame clones appear in the TCRdb table, and some are missing; sequencing was by immunoSEQ multiplex PCR. Here the sample spans 200,000 or so clones, 80% to 90% being singletons. The source material was peripheral blood. The receptors come from a man aged 25-45 years with COVID-19, enrolled during active disease.

The chain employs TRBV28 and TRBJ1-3; perhaps TRBD1 as D (5 bases). Germline V gives CDR1 MDHEN, CDR2 SYDVKM. V lost 5 bases, J lost 0 bases, and 11 bases lay in between. The CDR3 loop spans 15 amino acids. This CDR3 reads CASSPDSRSGNTIYF. The CDR3, as DNA: TGTGCCAGCAGTCCCGACAGTCGCTCTGGAAACACCATATATTTT.

The rearrangement uses TRBV28 and TRBJ1-1, with 8 bases matching TRBD1. Per the germline V gene, CDR1 is MDHEN and CDR2 is SYDVKM. This CDR3 contains 14 residues. V was clipped by 5 bases and J by 0 bases; unmatched bases: 2. This chain's CDR3 is CASSVGQVNTEAFF. The CDR3 coding sequence is TGTGCCAGCAGTGTGGGACAGGTGAACACTGAAGCTTTCTTT. The complete variable domain, with remaining parts taken from reference TRBV28 and TRBJ1-1, reads DVKVTQSSRYLVKRTGEKVFLECVQDMDHENMFWYRQDPGLGLRLIYFSYDVKMKEKGDIPEGYSVSREKKERFSLILESASTNQTSMYLCASSVGQVNTEAFFGQGTRLTVV.

V gene TRBV28 combines with J gene TRBJ1-5; D is possibly TRBD1 (6 bases). The CDR3 contains 13 residues. The V gene lost 11 bases and the J gene lost 3 bases, with 14 bases spanning the gap. The germline gives CDR1 MDHEN, CDR2 SYDVKM. DNA of the CDR3: TGTGCCGTTTCAGGACAGTTCAATCAGCCCCAGCATTTT. Translating it yields CAVSGQFNQPQHF. The whole variable domain, remainder taken from reference TRBV28 and TRBJ1-5, is DVKVTQSSRYLVKRTGEKVFLECVQDMDHENMFWYRQDPGLGLRLIYFSYDVKMKEKGDIPEGYSVSREKKERFSLILESASTNQTSMYLCAVSGQFNQPQHFGDGTRLSIL.

The J gene is TRBJ1-2, the V gene TRBV7-9; no reliable D call. From germline, CDR1 is SEHNR and CDR2 FQNEAQ (reference sequence). V was pared by 5 bases and J by 7 bases, with 20 bases between. The CDR3 totals 15 residues. In DNA, the CDR3 is TGTGCCAGCAGCCCCGAGGCGGGATTTTCTATTGGCTACACCTTC. Its protein product is CASSPEAGFSIGYTF.

V usage is TRBV7-8 and J usage is TRBJ2-7; 11 bases match TRBD1. The CDR3 spans 15 residues. Trimming at V came to 5 bases and at J to 2 bases, leaving 5 bases not matched to a gene. The germline V gene encodes CDR1 SGHVS and CDR2 FQNEAQ. CDR3 sequence: CASSPGTGGTYEQYF. CDR3 coding DNA: TGTGCCAGCAGCCCCGGGACAGGGGGTACCTACGAGCAGTACTTC. The full variable domain, with the rest looked up from reference TRBV7-8 and TRBJ2-7, is GAGVSQSPRYKVAKRGQDVALRCDPISGHVSLFWYQQALGQGPEFLTYFQNEAQLDKSGLPSDRFFAERPEGSVSTLKIQRTQQEDSAVYLCASSPGTGGTYEQYFGPGTRLTVT.

This chain connects TRBV19 to TRBJ1-5; 9 bases align to TRBD1. The germline V gene encodes CDR1 LNHDA and CDR2 SQIVND (reference sequence). V shed 1 base and J 8 bases; nucleotides not matched to a gene: 12. The CDR3 extends over 17 amino acids. The chain's CDR3 is CASSIGRTGATGKPQHF. The CDR3 DNA is TGTGCCAGTAGTATAGGAAGGACAGGGGCCACCGGAAAGCCCCAGCATTTT.

J is TRBJ2-7 and V is TRBV7-9; D unclear. The CDR3 is 11 residues long. Trimming shortened V by 3 bases and J by 6 bases, and 6 bases separated the two germline ends. Germline CDR1 SEHNR, CDR2 FQNEAQ (reference sequence). CDR3 residues: CASSLLLEQYF. The CDR3 DNA follows: TGTGCCAGCAGCTTGTTACTCGAGCAGTACTTC.

The sample holds a few counts of this clone. This chain joins TRBV29-1 and TRBJ1-1, with D perhaps matching TRBD1 (6 bases). This CDR3 is built from 12 residues. Trimming left V 5 bases short and J 1 base short, with 8 bases between. CDR1 and CDR2 (germline): SQVTM, ANQGSEA. CDR3 sequence: CSVLTGNTEAFF. The CDR3 coding sequence is TGCAGCGTTTTGACAGGGAACACTGAAGCTTTCTTT.

The genes are TRBV27 and TRBJ1-1, with 9 bases fitting TRBD1. The J segment lost 1 base and the V segment lost 5 bases, leaving 2 bases of the junction unmatched. This CDR3 has 14 amino acids. Germline V lookup: CDR1 MNHEY, CDR2 SMNVEV (reference sequence). CDR3 bases: TGTGCCAGCAGTCACAGGGGGCGGAACACTGAAGCTTTCTTT. Translation gives CASSHRGRNTEAFF.

V and J are TRBV20-1 and TRBJ2-1, with 7 bases lining up with TRBD1. This CDR3 region has 12 residues. Trimming at V came to 3 bases and at J to 7 bases, leaving 3 bases not matched to a gene. CDR1 DFQATT and CDR2 SNEGSKA come from the germline V gene (reference sequence). The CDR3 coding sequence is TGCAGTGCTAGTAACAGGGGAAATGAGCAGTTCTTC. Its translation: CSASNRGNEQFF.

The V and J genes are TRBV18 and TRBJ2-2, with D perhaps matching TRBD2 (6 bases). V was trimmed by 3 bases and J by 3 bases, leaving 11 bases between them. CDR3 size: 15 residues. Per the germline V gene, CDR1 is KGHSH and CDR2 is LQKENI. CDR3 protein: CASSPGTYDTGELFF. The DNA of the CDR3 is TGTGCCAGCTCACCCGGGACTTACGACACCGGGGAGCTGTTTTTT.

This rearrangement joins TRBV9 to TRBJ2-7; maybe TRBD2 (7 bases). CDR1 SGDLS and CDR2 YYNGEE come from the germline V gene. V dropped 0 bases and J dropped 3 bases, with 22 bases sitting between them. CDR3 length: 18 amino acids. The DNA of the CDR3 is TGTGCCAGCAGCGTAGTCCCCGGTGAGGGGGGGCCTTACTACGAGCAGTACTTC. Its translation is CASSVVPGEGGPYYEQYF.

This clone was recorded only once. This chain uses TRBV3-1 (or the pseudogene TRBV3-2) with TRBJ2-3; tentative D call: TRBD2 (5 bases). The CDR3 loop spans 13 amino acids. With 5 bases removed from V and 0 bases from J, the gap between germline ends came to 6 bases. From germline, CDR1 is LGHDT and CDR2 YNNKEL (reference sequence). The CDR3 DNA follows: TGTGCCAGCAGCTGGAGGAGCACAGATACGCAGTATTTT. As protein: CASSWRSTDTQYF.

This chain connects TRBV19 to TRBJ2-1, with 9 bases identical to TRBD2. There are 17 residues in the CDR3. V trimming: 3 bases; J trimming: 3 bases; junction bases outside the gene matches: 9. Germline-derived CDR1 and CDR2 are LNHDA and SQIVND (reference sequence). CDR3 amino acids: CASSITPAGGGYNEQFF. In DNA form, the CDR3 reads TGTGCCAGTAGTATTACCCCCGCGGGAGGGGGCTACAATGAGCAGTTCTTC.

This clone occurred a few times. The chain combines TRBV10-3 with TRBJ1-6, with D uncertain. V gave up 7 bases and J gave up 5 bases, with 9 bases separating them. The CDR3 extends over 13 amino acids. Germline V gene sequence: CDR1 ENHRY, CDR2 SYGVKD. The CDR3 protein is CAITGGDNSPLHF. CDR3 nucleotide sequence: TGTGCCATCACCGGCGGGGATAATTCACCCCTCCACTTT.

This clone was seen only once. The chain links TRBV7-2 to TRBJ2-7, with 12 bases that match TRBD1. Trimming took 5 bases from V and 3 from J; bases not matched to a gene: 5. The CDR3 is 15 amino acids. Germline V CDR1 and CDR2: SGHTA, FQGNSA. The CDR3 region has the DNA TGTGCCAGCAGCACCGGGACAGGGGGCGGCTACGAGCAGTACTTC. Its protein is CASSTGTGGGYEQYF.

The chain recombines TRBV6-2 or TRBV6-3 with TRBJ1-5; the match to TRBD1 covers 8 bases. Germline lookup yields CDR1 MNHEY and CDR2 SVGEGT. CDR3 length: 19 residues. J lost 0 bases, V lost 0 bases, and 10 bases had no gene match. The CDR3 loop reads CASSYSSQGATYSNQPQHF. The CDR3 DNA sequence: TGTGCCAGCAGTTACTCGAGTCAGGGGGCCACTTATAGCAATCAGCCCCAGCATTTT.

The chain couples TRBV19 to TRBJ1-1; tentative D call: TRBD1 (5 bases). Trimming removed 6 bases from V and 0 bases from J, with 11 bases in between. This CDR3 region has 14 residues. Germline V CDR1 and CDR2: LNHDA, SQIVND (reference sequence). The CDR3 sequence is CASRRQSMNTEAFF. The CDR3 DNA is TGTGCCAGTAGGAGACAGAGCATGAACACTGAAGCTTTCTTT. The whole variable domain, filled in from reference TRBV19 and TRBJ1-1, reads DGGITQSPKYLFRKEGQNVTLSCEQNLNHDAMYWYRQDPGQGLRLIYYSQIVNDFQKGDIAEGYSVSREKKESFPLTVTSAQKNPTAFYLCASRRQSMNTEAFFGQGTRLTVV.